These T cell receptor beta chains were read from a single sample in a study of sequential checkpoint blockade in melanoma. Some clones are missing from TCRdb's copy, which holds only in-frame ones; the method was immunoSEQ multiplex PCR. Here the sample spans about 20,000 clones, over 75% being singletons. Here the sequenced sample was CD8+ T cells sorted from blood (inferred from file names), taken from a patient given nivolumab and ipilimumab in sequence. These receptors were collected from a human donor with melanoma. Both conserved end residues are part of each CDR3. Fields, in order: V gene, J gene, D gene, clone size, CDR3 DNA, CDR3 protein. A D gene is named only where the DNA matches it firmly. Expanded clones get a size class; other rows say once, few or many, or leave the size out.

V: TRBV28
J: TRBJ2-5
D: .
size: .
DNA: TGTGCCAGCAGTTTATTCTCCTACAGGGAAGGGTACCAAGAGACCCAGTACTTC
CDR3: CASSLFSYREGYQETQYF

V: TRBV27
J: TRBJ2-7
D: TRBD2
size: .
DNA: TGTGCCAGCAGTCGAAGACGCTTACCCTTAAGCGGGAGAACCTACGAGCAGTACTTC
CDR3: CASSRRRLPLSGRTYEQYF

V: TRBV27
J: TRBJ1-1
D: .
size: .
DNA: TGTGCCAGCAGTTTATCGGGGGCGGCTGAAGCTTTCTTT
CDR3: CASSLSGAAEAFF

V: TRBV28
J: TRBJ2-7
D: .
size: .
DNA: TGTGCCAGCACCGGCTGGGCGACCTACGAGCAGTACTTC
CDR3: CASTGWATYEQYF

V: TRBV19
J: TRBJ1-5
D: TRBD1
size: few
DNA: TGTGCCAGTTGGACAGGGGGGAGCCAGCCCCAGCATTTT
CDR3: CASWTGGSQPQHF

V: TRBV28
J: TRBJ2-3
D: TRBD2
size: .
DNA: TGTGCCAGCAGTTTCCTCGCGGGGGGGCTCACAGATACGCAGTATTTT
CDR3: CASSFLAGGLTDTQYF

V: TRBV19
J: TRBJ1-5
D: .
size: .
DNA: TGTGCCAGTAGTATACGGGATAGCAATCAGCCCCAGCATTTT
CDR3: CASSIRDSNQPQHF

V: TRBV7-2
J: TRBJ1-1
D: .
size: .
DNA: TGTGCCAGCAGCTTAGCTTTTTCCGTTGAAGCTTTCTTT
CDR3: CASSLAFSVEAFF

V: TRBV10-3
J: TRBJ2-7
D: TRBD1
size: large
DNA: TGTGCCATCAGCGAAGCCGGGACAGGGGAAGAGATGTCCTCCTACGAGCAGTACTTC
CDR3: CAISEAGTGEEMSSYEQYF

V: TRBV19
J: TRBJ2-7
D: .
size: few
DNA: TGTGCCAGTAGTGCAGCCGCCCCCCCGGAGGCCTACGAGCAGTACTTC
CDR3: CASSAAAPPEAYEQYF